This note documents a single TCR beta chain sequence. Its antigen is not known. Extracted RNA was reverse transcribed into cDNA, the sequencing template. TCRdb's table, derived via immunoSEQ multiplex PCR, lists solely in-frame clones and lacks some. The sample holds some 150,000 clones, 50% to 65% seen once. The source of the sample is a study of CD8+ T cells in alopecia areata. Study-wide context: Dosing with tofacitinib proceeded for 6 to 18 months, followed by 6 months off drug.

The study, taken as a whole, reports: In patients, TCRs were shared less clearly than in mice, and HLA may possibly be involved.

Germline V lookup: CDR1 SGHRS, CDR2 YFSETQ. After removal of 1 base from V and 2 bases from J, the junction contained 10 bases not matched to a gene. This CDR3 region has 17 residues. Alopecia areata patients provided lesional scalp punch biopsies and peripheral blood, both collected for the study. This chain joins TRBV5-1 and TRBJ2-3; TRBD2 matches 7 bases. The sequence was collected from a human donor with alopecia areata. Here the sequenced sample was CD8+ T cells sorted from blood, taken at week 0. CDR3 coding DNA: TGCGCCAGCAGCTTGCAAGCAGCGGGGAAGTACACAGATACGCAGTATTTT. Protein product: CASSLQAAGKYTDTQYF.